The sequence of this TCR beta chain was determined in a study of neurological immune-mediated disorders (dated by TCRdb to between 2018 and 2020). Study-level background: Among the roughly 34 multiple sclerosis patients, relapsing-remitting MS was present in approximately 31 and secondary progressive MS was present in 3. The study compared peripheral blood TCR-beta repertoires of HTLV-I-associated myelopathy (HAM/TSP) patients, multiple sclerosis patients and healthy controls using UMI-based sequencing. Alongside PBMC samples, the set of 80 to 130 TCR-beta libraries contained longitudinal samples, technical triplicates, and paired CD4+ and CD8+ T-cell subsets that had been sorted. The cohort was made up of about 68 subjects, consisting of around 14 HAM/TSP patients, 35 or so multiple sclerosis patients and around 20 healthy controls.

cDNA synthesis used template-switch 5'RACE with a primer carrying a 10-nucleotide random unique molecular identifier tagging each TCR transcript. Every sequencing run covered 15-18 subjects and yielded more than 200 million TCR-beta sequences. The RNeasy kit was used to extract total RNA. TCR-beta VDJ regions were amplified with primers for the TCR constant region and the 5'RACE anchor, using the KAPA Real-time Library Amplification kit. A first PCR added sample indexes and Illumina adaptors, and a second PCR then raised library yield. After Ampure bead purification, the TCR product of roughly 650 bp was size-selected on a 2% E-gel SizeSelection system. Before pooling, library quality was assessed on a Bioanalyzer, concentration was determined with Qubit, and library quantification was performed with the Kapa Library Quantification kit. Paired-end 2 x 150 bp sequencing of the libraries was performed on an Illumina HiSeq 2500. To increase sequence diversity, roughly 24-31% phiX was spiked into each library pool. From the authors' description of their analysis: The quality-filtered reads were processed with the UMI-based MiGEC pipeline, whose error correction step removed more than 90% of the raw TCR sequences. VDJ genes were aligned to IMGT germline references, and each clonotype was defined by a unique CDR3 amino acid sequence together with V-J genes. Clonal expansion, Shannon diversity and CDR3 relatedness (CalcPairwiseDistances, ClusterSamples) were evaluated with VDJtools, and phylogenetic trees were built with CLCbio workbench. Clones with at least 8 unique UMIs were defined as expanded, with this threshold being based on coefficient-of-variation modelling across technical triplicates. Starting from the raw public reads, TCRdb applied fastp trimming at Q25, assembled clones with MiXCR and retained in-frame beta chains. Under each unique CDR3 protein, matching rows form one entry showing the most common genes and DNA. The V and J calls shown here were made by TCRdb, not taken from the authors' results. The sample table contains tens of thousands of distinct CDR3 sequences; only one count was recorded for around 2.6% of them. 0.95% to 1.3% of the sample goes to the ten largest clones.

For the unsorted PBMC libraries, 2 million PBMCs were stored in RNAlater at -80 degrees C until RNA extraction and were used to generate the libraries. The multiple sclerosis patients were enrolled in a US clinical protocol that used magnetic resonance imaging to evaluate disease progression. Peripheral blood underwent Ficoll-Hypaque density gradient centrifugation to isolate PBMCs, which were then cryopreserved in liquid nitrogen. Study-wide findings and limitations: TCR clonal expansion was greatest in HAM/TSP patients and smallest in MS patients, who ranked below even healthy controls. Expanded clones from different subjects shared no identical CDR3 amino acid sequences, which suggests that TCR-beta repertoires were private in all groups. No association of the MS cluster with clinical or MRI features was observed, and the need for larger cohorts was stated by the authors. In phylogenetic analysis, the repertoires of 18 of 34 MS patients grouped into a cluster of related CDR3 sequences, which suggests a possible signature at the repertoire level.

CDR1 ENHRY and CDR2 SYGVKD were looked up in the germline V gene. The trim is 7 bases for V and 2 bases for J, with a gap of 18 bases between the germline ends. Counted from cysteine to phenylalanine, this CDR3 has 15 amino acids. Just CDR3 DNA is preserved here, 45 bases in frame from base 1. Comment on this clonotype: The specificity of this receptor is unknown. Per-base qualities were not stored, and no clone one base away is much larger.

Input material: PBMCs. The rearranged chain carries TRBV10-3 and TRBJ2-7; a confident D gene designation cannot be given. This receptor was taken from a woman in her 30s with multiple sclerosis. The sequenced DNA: TGTGCCATCAAATTGCTTGGATCCCAGACCTACGAGCAGTACTTC. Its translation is CAIKLLGSQTYEQYF.